The subject of this entry is one T cell receptor beta chain. Its cognate antigen is unknown. CDR3 size: 16 residues. CDR1 and CDR2 from the germline V gene are MNHEY and SMNVEV (reference sequence). The data stem from a study of blood T cells in healthy people across ages. Study findings and constraints: Donors of long life had a larger count of naive CD4+ cells and greater diversity than aged donors.

The sample providers were healthy Caucasian people from Russia, aged roughly 6 to 100. A sample-barcoded 5' primer and a J-beta primer mix were used in a second PCR of about 7 to 12 cycles. The template-switch adaptor, which had 12 random nucleotides, put a tag on each cDNA molecule. MiXCR, applied by TCRdb to the 5' RACE reads, yields one record per CDR3 protein. The data contain roughly 730,000 distinct CDR3 sequences, roughly 50% of them singletons. The sample comprised blood. This receptor was obtained from a man in his forties in good health. The chain has TRBV27 and TRBJ2-5; 9 positions match TRBD2. The J call may be faulty, since TRBJ2-7 better matches the DNA end. CDR3 amino acids: CASSPPSGIGLYEQYF. As DNA, the CDR3 is TGTGCCAGCAGTCCTCCTAGCGGGATTGGCTTGTACGAGCAGTACTTC.